This TCR beta chain comes out of a study of blood T cell repertoires in COVID-19. Study context: Acute and convalescent COVID-19 samples came from the United States, Italy and Spain. The analysed material was cDNA or gDNA that came from T cells, B-cell-depleted T cells, or PBMCs.

This clone was counted a single time. Per the original data handling: Scientists estimated how many nucleated cells there were by amplifying reference gene primers. Some clones are missing from TCRdb's copy, which holds only in-frame ones; the method was immunoSEQ multiplex PCR. That table furnishes V, J and clone size, whereas the DNA furnished D and trimming. The profile covers under 200,000 clones, with 76% appearing a single time and approximately 3.7% taken by the ten largest. The sequence was obtained from an elderly woman with acute or convalescent COVID-19. Material: peripheral blood.

The CDR3 loop reads CASSAGQGVYEQYF. For the CDR3, the DNA is TGTGCCAGCAGCGCCGGGCAGGGGGTGTACGAGCAGTACTTC. The chain is built from TRBV11-3 and TRBJ2-7; 7 positions match TRBD1. Germline-derived CDR1 and CDR2 are SGHNT and YENEEA. The ends lost 5 bases at V and 4 bases at J; junction bases unmatched: 8. The CDR3 spans 14 residues.